One sample yielded the 5 T cell receptor beta chains listed below, sequenced in a study of blood T cell repertoires in COVID-19. The repertoire was sequenced with immunoSEQ multiplex PCR; TCRdb's copy has only in-frame clones and lacks some. The sample consists of around 250,000 clones, approximately 81% of them appearing once. The sequenced sample was peripheral blood. All receptors come from a woman between 18 and 29 years old with acute or convalescent COVID-19.

The chain carries TRBV5-1 and TRBJ2-1, with 8 nucleotides matching TRBD2. The V gene's germline CDR1 is SGHRS and CDR2 YFSETQ. The CDR3 consists of 18 residues. V dropped 3 bases and J dropped 0; count of bases not matched to a gene: 11. The CDR3 reads CASSSPGGRTSSYNEQFF. For the CDR3, the DNA is TGCGCCAGCAGCTCCCCGGGGGGGCGGACCAGCTCCTACAATGAGCAGTTCTTC. The complete variable domain, with remaining parts taken from reference TRBV5-1 and TRBJ2-1, reads KAGVTQTPRYLIKTRGQQVTLSCSPISGHRSVSWYQQTPGQGLQFLFEYFSETQRNKGNFPGRFSGRQFSNSRSEMNVSTLELGDSALYLCASSSPGGRTSSYNEQFFGPGTRLTVL.

This clone was found once. The V call is TRBV28, the J call TRBJ2-2, with 8 bases identical to TRBD1. Germline lookup yields CDR1 MDHEN and CDR2 SYDVKM. The V and J ends lost 3 bases and 3 bases, in that order; junction bases with no gene match: 6. CDR3 length: 16 amino acids. The CDR3 nucleotides are TGTGCCAGCAGTTTCCACAGGGGGTGGGACACCGGGGAGCTGTTTTTT. Protein sequence: CASSFHRGWDTGELFF.

CDR3 DNA: TGCGCCAGCAGCGCCCGGACTAGCGGGAACAATGAGCAGTTCTTC. This translates into CASSARTSGNNEQFF. J is TRBJ2-1 and V is TRBV5-1, with 12 positions matching TRBD2. CDR1 is SGHRS and CDR2 is YFSETQ in the germline V gene. The length of the CDR3 is 15 residues. V shed 4 bases and J 5 bases; nucleotides not matched to a gene: 4.

This clone was seen at least ten times. The rearrangement joins TRBV10-3 to TRBJ2-7; D perhaps matches TRBD1 (5 bases). The CDR3 totals 14 residues. V gave up 7 bases and J gave up 2 bases, with 15 bases separating them. In germline, CDR1 is ENHRY, CDR2 SYGVKD. CDR3 in amino acids: CAITQDNGPYEQYF. CDR3 nucleotide sequence: TGTGCCATCACCCAGGACAACGGCCCCTACGAGCAGTACTTC.

This chain uses TRBV24-1 with TRBJ2-5, with 7 bases lining up with TRBD1. CDR3 size: 19 residues. V lost 5 bases, J lost 0 bases, and 17 bases stayed unmatched. Germline CDR1 and CDR2: KGHDR and SFDVKD. CDR3 region: CATSGPWGDREPYQETQYF. The DNA of the CDR3 is TGTGCCACCAGTGGACCCTGGGGAGACAGGGAACCCTACCAAGAGACCCAGTACTTC.